Below are 25 T cell receptor beta chains sequenced from a single sample in a study of graft-versus-host responses after intestinal transplantation. These TCRs' antigens remain unknown. Only in-frame clones appear in the TCRdb table, and some are missing; sequencing was by immunoSEQ multiplex PCR. The sample includes tens of thousands of clones, approximately 84% of them seen just once. The sequences come from unstimulated CD4+ T cells sorted from spleen or lymph node cells, collected before transplant. The source is a human donor who was the organ donor for an intestinal transplant.

This clone was picked up a small number of times. The chain couples TRBV19 to TRBJ2-5; 7 bases match TRBD2. V lost 4 bases to trimming and J lost 1 base; unmatched junction nucleotides: 3. Germline V gene sequence: CDR1 LNHDA, CDR2 SQIVND (reference sequence). The CDR3 extends over 14 amino acids. The chain's CDR3 is CASSKRGVQETQYF. The CDR3 DNA reads TGTGCCAGTAGTAAGCGGGGAGTCCAAGAGACCCAGTACTTC. Supplemented by reference TRBV19 and TRBJ2-5, the full variable domain reads DGGITQSPKYLFRKEGQNVTLSCEQNLNHDAMYWYRQDPGQGLRLIYYSQIVNDFQKGDIAEGYSVSREKKESFPLTVTSAQKNPTAFYLCASSKRGVQETQYFGPGTRLLVL.

The chain combines TRBV10-3 with TRBJ1-1; D perhaps matches TRBD1 (6 bases). The CDR3 totals 14 residues. Germline V gives CDR1 ENHRY, CDR2 SYGVKD. The CDR3 coding sequence is TGTGCGGTAGCACTCGGACAGCTGAACACTGAAGCTTTCTTT. Translating gives CAVALGQLNTEAFF.

The chain recombines TRBV5-1 with TRBJ2-1, with 7 bases that match TRBD1. V lost 4 bases and J lost 14; bases outside the gene matches: 12. This CDR3 is 13 amino acids long. Germline CDR1 and CDR2: SGHRS and YFSETQ. CDR3 residues: CASSGNSGTEKFF. Here the CDR3 DNA reads TGCGCCAGCAGCGGTAACTCCGGGACAGAAAAGTTCTTC.

The chain has TRBV7-8 and TRBJ2-2; TRBD2 might be the D (6 bases). CDR1 and CDR2 from the germline V gene are SGHVS and FQNEAQ. The CDR3 runs 16 residues. The V and J ends lost 1 base and 6 bases respectively, with 15 bases between them. The CDR3 here is CASSLEEGRGAGELFF. DNA for the CDR3: TGTGCCAGCAGCTTAGAGGAGGGGCGCGGGGCCGGGGAGCTGTTTTTT.

This chain links TRBV6-5 with TRBJ2-1, with 7 bases identical to TRBD2. Germline CDR1 MNHEY, CDR2 SVGAGI. The V segment lost 6 bases and the J segment 4 bases; nucleotides outside the gene matches: 6. The CDR3 consists of 14 residues. The CDR3 DNA follows: TGTGCCAGCAGCCCTAGCGGAGGATACAATGAGCAGTTCTTC. It codes for CASSPSGGYNEQFF.

The V call is TRBV7-6, the J call TRBJ2-1; TRBD2 aligns across 7 bases. The CDR3 sequence is 15 residues long. J was trimmed by 4 bases and V by 3 bases; bases with no gene match: 6. From germline, CDR1 is SGHVS and CDR2 FNYEAQ. CDR3 protein: CASSFGAGEYNEQFF. In nucleotides, the CDR3 is TGTGCCAGCAGCTTTGGTGCGGGGGAGTACAATGAGCAGTTCTTC.

This clone appeared a single time. The chain links TRBV28 to TRBJ1-4, with 7 bases that match TRBD1. With V trimmed by 8 bases and J by 8 bases, 11 bases remained unmatched. This CDR3 spans 14 amino acids. Germline values: CDR1 MDHEN, CDR2 SYDVKM. CDR3 sequence: CASHWQGEREKLFF. CDR3 nucleotide sequence: TGTGCCAGCCACTGGCAGGGGGAAAGAGAAAAACTGTTTTTT.

V is TRBV27 and J is TRBJ2-1, with 8 bases identical to TRBD1. The CDR3 totals 19 residues. Germline V lookup: CDR1 MNHEY, CDR2 SMNVEV (reference sequence). V was pared by 6 bases and J by 0 bases, with 16 bases of the junction left unmatched. The CDR3 protein is CASRLSHLDRESSYNEQFF. CDR3 nucleotide sequence: TGTGCCAGCAGGCTGAGTCATCTGGACAGGGAGAGCTCCTACAATGAGCAGTTCTTC.

CDR3 loop: CASSRQGATNEKLFF. The CDR3 nucleotides are TGTGCCAGCAGTAGACAGGGGGCGACTAATGAAAAACTGTTTTTT. This chain connects TRBV6-5 to TRBJ1-4; 10 nucleotides match TRBD1. CDR1 is MNHEY and CDR2 is SVGAGI in the germline V gene. Trimming cost V 5 bases and J 2 bases; bases outside gene matches: 2. CDR3 size: 15 residues.

The V and J genes are TRBV6-5 and TRBJ1-6, with D maybe TRBD1 (6 bases). The CDR3 length is 15 residues. Trimming cost V 0 bases and J 9 bases, with 12 bases left between them. Germline CDR1 and CDR2: MNHEY and SVGAGI. This CDR3 is CASSYSGTLSSPLHF. CDR3 in DNA: TGTGCCAGCAGTTACTCGGGGACACTGTCTTCACCCCTCCACTTT.

CDR3 protein: CASSPGQGEQYV. DNA for the CDR3: TGTGCCAGCAGCCCCGGACAGGGCGAGCAGTACGTC. The chain links TRBV7-6 to TRBJ2-7; 8 bases line up with TRBD1. V shed 5 bases, J shed 6 bases, and the junction held 3 bases outside the gene matches. This CDR3 has 12 residues. CDR1 and CDR2 (germline): SGHVS, FNYEAQ.

This chain joins TRBV6-5 and TRBJ2-2; possible D gene TRBD2, 6 bases. CDR1 is MNHEY and CDR2 is SVGAGI in the germline V gene. V was cut by 7 bases and J by 6 bases, with 15 bases left in between. CDR3 length equals 14 residues. The CDR3 reads CASKEGSFAGELFF. The CDR3 DNA follows: TGTGCCAGCAAGGAGGGTTCTTTCGCCGGGGAGCTGTTTTTT.

V gene TRBV7-9 combines with J gene TRBJ1-1; D gene uncertain. Germline CDR1 is SEHNR and CDR2 is FQNEAQ (reference sequence). This CDR3 has 14 amino acids. V was shortened by 6 bases and J by 7 bases, with 18 bases between the two germline ends. The CDR3, as DNA: TGTGCCAGCAGTCAACCGGGGAGAGAACTTGAAGCTTTCTTT. It specifies CASSQPGRELEAFF.

The gene calls are TRBV19 and TRBJ2-2, with a weak D call TRBD1 (6 bases). The CDR3 contains 15 residues. V was pared by 6 bases and J by 1 base, with 12 bases between. Looked up from germline, CDR1 is LNHDA and CDR2 is SQIVND (reference sequence). The CDR3 loop reads CASSRTVLNTGELFF. DNA for the CDR3: TGTGCCAGTAGCCGGACAGTTCTGAACACCGGGGAGCTGTTTTTT. The variable domain in full, completed from reference TRBV19 and TRBJ2-2, reads DGGITQSPKYLFRKEGQNVTLSCEQNLNHDAMYWYRQDPGQGLRLIYYSQIVNDFQKGDIAEGYSVSREKKESFPLTVTSAQKNPTAFYLCASSRTVLNTGELFFGEGSRLTVL.

This clone was seen once. The chain uses TRBV6-1 and TRBJ2-1; the match to TRBD2 covers 13 bases. Germline loops: CDR1 MNHNS, CDR2 SASEGT. CDR3 size: 15 residues. V was pared by 6 bases and J by 6 bases, with 5 bases of the junction left unmatched. The DNA for the CDR3 is TGTGCCAGCAGCGCACTAGCGGGGGGGCCCAATGAGCAGTTCTTC. Translated, it gives CASSALAGGPNEQFF.

The chain has TRBV30 and TRBJ1-2; 8 positions agree with TRBD1. The CDR3 covers 11 residues. Trimming took 4 bases from V and 6 from J; bases not matched to a gene: 1. CDR1 is GTSNPN, CDR2 SVGIG, per germline (reference sequence). The CDR3 coding sequence is TGTGCCTGGAAGACAGGGGATGGCTACACCTTC. It encodes CAWKTGDGYTF.

The rearrangement links TRBV7-6 to TRBJ2-5; D unresolved. Germline assignment: CDR1 SGHVS and CDR2 FNYEAQ. V lost 5 bases and J 7 bases, leaving 17 bases between the germline ends. The CDR3 length is 14 residues. The CDR3 coding sequence is TGTGCCAGCAGCCGTGCATTGTTTGCGCGGACCCAGTACTTC. As protein: CASSRALFARTQYF.

Relative to its sample, this clone is medium-sized. Written as DNA, the CDR3 is TGTGCCAGCAGTTATGGGGGGGCCTACGAGCAGTACGTC. Translated: CASSYGGAYEQYV. This chain uses TRBV28 with TRBJ2-7, with TRBD2 identical over 7 bases. The CDR3 loop spans 13 amino acids. Germline assignment: CDR1 MDHEN and CDR2 SYDVKM. The J segment lost 2 bases and the V segment lost 4 bases, leaving 2 bases of the junction unmatched.

The rearrangement links TRBV9 to TRBJ1-2, with TRBD1 matching 10 bases. V was pared by 4 bases and J by 6 bases, with 6 bases of the junction left unmatched. CDR1 and CDR2 (germline): SGDLS, YYNGEE. The CDR3 totals 14 residues. This CDR3 is CASSPRTGGNGYTF. DNA of the CDR3: TGTGCCAGCAGCCCTAGGACAGGGGGAAATGGCTACACCTTC.

This chain connects TRBV28 to TRBJ1-4; no definite D call. Trimming shortened V by 5 bases and J by 0 bases, and 10 bases separated the two germline ends. There are 15 residues in the CDR3. From germline, CDR1 is MDHEN and CDR2 SYDVKM. In nucleotides, the CDR3 is TGTGCCAGCAGTAACGGTGGAGCAACTAATGAAAAACTGTTTTTT. This codes for CASSNGGATNEKLFF.

Note on this clone: In the same sample, other DNA sequences code for this CDR3. This sequence joins TRBV5-5 and TRBJ1-5; unclear D gene. Per the germline V gene, CDR1 is SGHKS and CDR2 is YYEKEE (reference sequence). V was shortened by 2 bases and J by 4 bases, with 4 bases between the two germline ends. The length of the CDR3 is 12 residues. The CDR3 here is CASSLQNQPQHF. CDR3 nucleotide sequence: TGTGCCAGCAGCTTACAAAATCAGCCCCAGCATTTT. Based on the CDR3 plus reference TRBV5-5 and TRBJ1-5, the full variable domain is DAGVTQSPTHLIKTRGQQVTLRCSPISGHKSVSWYQQVLGQGPQFIFQYYEKEERGRGNFPDRFSARQFPNYSSELNVNALLLGDSALYLCASSLQNQPQHFGDGTRLSIL.

In this sample, this clone turned up once. DNA of the CDR3: TGCGCCAGCAGTTGGACCCAGACGGGATACGAGCAGTACGTC. Its protein is CASSWTQTGYEQYV. V gene TRBV10-1 combines with J gene TRBJ2-7; possibly TRBD2 for D (5 bases). Deletions cut 5 bases from V and 4 bases from J, with 15 bases between. The CDR3 loop spans 14 amino acids. CDR1 is WNHNN, CDR2 SYGVQD, per germline (reference sequence).

The chain links TRBV2 to TRBJ2-5; tentatively, D is TRBD2 (6 bases). The CDR3 contains 14 residues. Germline CDR1 SNHLY, CDR2 FYNNEI. Trimming took off 2 bases at V and 5 bases at J, with 12 bases between the two ends. DNA of the CDR3: TGTGCCAGCAGTGAATTTATTGGGGGGGAGACCCAGTACTTC. It is translated as CASSEFIGGETQYF.

The chain recombines TRBV7-2 with TRBJ1-5; a weak D match, TRBD1 (6 bases). V gave up 6 bases and J gave up 2 bases, with 8 bases separating them. This CDR3 has 13 amino acids. In germline, CDR1 is SGHTA, CDR2 FQGNSA. The CDR3 DNA reads TGTGCCAGCAGTTGGACAGGCAATCAGCCCCAGCATTTT. It specifies CASSWTGNQPQHF.

The chain links TRBV6-6 to TRBJ2-2, with 8 bases lining up with TRBD1. The V gene's germline CDR1 is MNHNY and CDR2 SVGAGI (reference sequence). V lost 5 bases to trimming and J lost 1 base; unmatched junction nucleotides: 6. CDR3 length equals 16 residues. The CDR3 sequence is CASSRDRTQNTGELFF. For the CDR3, the DNA is TGTGCCAGCAGTCGGGACAGGACCCAGAACACCGGGGAGCTGTTTTTT.